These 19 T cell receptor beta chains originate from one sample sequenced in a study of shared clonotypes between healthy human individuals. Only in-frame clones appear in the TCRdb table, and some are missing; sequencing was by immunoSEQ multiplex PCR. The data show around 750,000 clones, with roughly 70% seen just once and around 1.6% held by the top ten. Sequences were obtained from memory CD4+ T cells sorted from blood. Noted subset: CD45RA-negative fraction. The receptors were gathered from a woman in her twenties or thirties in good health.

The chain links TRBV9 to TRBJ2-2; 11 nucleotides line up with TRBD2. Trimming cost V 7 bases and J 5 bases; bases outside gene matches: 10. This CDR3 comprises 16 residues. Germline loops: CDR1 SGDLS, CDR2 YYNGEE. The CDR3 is CASGKTSGKGTGELFF. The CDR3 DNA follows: TGTGCCAGCGGAAAGACTAGCGGGAAGGGGACCGGGGAGCTGTTTTTT.

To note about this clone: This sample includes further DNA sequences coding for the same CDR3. DNA for the CDR3: TGCGCCAGCAGCGGAGGAACCACCTACGAGCAGTACTTC. Its translation: CASSGGTTYEQYF. The chain uses TRBV5-1 and TRBJ2-7; TRBD2 might be the D (5 bases). The V and J ends lost 4 bases and 2 bases respectively, with 10 bases between them. In germline, CDR1 is SGHRS, CDR2 YFSETQ. The CDR3 runs 13 residues.

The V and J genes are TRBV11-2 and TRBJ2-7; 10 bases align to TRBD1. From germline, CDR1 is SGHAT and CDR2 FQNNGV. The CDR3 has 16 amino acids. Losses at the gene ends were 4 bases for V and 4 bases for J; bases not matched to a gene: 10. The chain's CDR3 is CASSSRPPGQGYEQYF. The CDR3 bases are TGTGCCAGCAGCTCCAGACCTCCGGGACAGGGGTACGAGCAGTACTTC.

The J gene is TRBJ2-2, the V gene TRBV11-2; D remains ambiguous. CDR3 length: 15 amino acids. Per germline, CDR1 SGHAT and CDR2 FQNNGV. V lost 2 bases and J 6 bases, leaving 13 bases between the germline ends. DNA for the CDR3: TGTGCCAGCAGCTTAACCGGTACCTCCGCCGGGGAGCTGTTTTTT. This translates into CASSLTGTSAGELFF.

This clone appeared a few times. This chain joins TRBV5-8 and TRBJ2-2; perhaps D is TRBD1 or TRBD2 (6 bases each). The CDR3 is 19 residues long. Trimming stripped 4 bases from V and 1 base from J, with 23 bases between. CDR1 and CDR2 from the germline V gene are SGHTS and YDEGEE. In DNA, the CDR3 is TGTGCCAGCAGCCGGGGGCAATTTCGCCTTGGGCAGAACACCGGGGAGCTGTTTTTT. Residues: CASSRGQFRLGQNTGELFF.

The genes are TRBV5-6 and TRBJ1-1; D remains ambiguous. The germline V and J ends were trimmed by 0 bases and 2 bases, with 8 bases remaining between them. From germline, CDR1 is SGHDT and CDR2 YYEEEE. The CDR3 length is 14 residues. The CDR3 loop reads CASSLGHLNTEAFF. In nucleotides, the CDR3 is TGTGCCAGCAGCTTGGGACATCTCAACACTGAAGCTTTCTTT.

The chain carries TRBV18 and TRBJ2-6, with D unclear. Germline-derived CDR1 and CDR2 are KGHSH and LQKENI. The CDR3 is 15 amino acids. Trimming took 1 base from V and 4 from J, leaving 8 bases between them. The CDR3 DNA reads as TGTGCCAGCTCACCACGGACGGGCGGGGCCAACGTCCTGACTTTC. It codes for CASSPRTGGANVLTF. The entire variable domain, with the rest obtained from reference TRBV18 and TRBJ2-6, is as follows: NAGVMQNPRHLVRRRGQEARLRCSPMKGHSHVYWYRQLPEEGLKFMVYLQKENIIDESGMPKERFSAEFPKEGPSILRIQQVVRGDSAAYFCASSPRTGGANVLTFGAGSRLTVL.

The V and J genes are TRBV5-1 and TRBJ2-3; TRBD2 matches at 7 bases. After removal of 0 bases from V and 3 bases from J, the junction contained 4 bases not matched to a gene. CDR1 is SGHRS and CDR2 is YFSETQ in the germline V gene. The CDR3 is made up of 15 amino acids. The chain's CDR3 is CASSLGLAETDTQYF. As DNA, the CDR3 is TGCGCCAGCAGCTTGGGGCTAGCGGAAACAGATACGCAGTATTTT. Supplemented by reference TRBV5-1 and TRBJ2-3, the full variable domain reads KAGVTQTPRYLIKTRGQQVTLSCSPISGHRSVSWYQQTPGQGLQFLFEYFSETQRNKGNFPGRFSGRQFSNSRSEMNVSTLELGDSALYLCASSLGLAETDTQYFGPGTRLTVL.

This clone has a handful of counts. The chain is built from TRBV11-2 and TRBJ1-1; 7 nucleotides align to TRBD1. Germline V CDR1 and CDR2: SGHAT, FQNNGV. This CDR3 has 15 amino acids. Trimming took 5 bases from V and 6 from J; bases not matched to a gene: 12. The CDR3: CASSTRQGEGAEAFF. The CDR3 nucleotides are TGTGCCAGCAGCACCCGACAGGGTGAGGGCGCTGAAGCTTTCTTT.

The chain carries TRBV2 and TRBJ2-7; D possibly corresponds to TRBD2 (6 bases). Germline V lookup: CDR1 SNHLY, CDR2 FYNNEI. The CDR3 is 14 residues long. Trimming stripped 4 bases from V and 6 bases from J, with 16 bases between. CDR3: CASSGSSAHGEQYF. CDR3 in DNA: TGTGCCAGCAGTGGTTCTAGCGCCCATGGCGAGCAGTACTTC. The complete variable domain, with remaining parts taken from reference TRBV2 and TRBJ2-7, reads EPEVTQTPSHQVTQMGQEVILRCVPISNHLYFYWYRQILGQKVEFLVSFYNNEISEKSEIFDDQFSVERPDGSNFTLKIRSTKLEDSAMYFCASSGSSAHGEQYFGPGTRLTVT.

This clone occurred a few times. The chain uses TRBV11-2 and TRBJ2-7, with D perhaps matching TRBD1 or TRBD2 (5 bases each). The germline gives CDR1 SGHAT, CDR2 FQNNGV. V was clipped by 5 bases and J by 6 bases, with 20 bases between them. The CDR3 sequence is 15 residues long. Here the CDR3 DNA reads TGTGCCAGCAGCCTAGGGGTTGGGAGTACCAGCGAGCAGTACTTC. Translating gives CASSLGVGSTSEQYF.

CDR3 coding DNA: TGCAGTGCAAAAAATCATGAGCAGTTCTTC. Its protein is CSAKNHEQFF. The chain couples TRBV20-1 to TRBJ2-1; no clear D gene. Trimming took off 6 bases at V and 8 bases at J, with 8 bases between the two ends. This CDR3 comprises 10 residues. CDR1 and CDR2 from the germline V gene are DFQATT and SNEGSKA (reference sequence).

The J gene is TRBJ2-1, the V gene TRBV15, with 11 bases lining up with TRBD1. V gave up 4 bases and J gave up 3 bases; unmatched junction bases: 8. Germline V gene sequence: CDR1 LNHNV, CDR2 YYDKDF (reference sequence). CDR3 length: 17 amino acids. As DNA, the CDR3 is TGTGCCACCAGCAAACGGACAGGGGGCTTTGTCTACAATGAGCAGTTCTTC. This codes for CATSKRTGGFVYNEQFF.

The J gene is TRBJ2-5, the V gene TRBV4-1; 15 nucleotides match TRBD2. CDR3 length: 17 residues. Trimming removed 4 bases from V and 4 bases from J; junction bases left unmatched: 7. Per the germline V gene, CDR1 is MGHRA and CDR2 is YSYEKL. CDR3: CASSPDPGLAGGETQYF. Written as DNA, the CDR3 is TGCGCCAGCAGCCCGGACCCGGGACTAGCGGGAGGAGAGACCCAGTACTTC.

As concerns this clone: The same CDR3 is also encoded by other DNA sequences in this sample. The CDR3 is CASSVGQDKETQYF. The DNA of the CDR3 is TGTGCCAGCAGCGTAGGACAAGATAAAGAGACCCAGTACTTC. This chain joins TRBV9 and TRBJ2-5; D is unclear. Trimming cost V 0 bases and J 3 bases, with 9 bases left between them. CDR3 length equals 14 residues. The germline V gene encodes CDR1 SGDLS and CDR2 YYNGEE.

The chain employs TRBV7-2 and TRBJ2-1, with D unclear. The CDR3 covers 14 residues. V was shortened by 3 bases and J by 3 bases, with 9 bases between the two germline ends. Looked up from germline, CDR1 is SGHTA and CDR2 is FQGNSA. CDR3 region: CASSFSAYYNEQFF. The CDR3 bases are TGTGCCAGCAGCTTCTCAGCGTACTACAATGAGCAGTTCTTC.

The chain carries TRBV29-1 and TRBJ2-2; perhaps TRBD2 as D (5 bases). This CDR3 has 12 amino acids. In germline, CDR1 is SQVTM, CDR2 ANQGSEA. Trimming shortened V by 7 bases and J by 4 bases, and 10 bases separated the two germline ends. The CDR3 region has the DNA TGCAGCGGCGGGCGATCCACCGGGGAGCTGTTTTTT. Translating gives CSGGRSTGELFF.

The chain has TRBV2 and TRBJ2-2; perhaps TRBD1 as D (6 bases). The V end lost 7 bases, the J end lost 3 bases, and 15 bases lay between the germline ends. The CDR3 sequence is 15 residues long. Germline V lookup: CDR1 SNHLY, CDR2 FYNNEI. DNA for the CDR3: TGTGCCAGCACGGGTCCAGGGGCGGACACCGGGGAGCTGTTTTTT. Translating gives CASTGPGADTGELFF. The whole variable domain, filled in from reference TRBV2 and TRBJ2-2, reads EPEVTQTPSHQVTQMGQEVILRCVPISNHLYFYWYRQILGQKVEFLVSFYNNEISEKSEIFDDQFSVERPDGSNFTLKIRSTKLEDSAMYFCASTGPGADTGELFFGEGSRLTVL.

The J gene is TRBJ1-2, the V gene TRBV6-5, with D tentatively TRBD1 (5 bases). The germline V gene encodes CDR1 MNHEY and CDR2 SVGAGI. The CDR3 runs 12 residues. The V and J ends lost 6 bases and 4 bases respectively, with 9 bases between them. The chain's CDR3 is CASRGEFYGYTF. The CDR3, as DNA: TGTGCCAGCAGAGGGGAGTTCTATGGCTACACCTTC.